Listed here are 6 T cell receptor beta chains from one sample, sequenced in a study of brain T cells in children with intractable seizures. Time point noted: blood from clinic visit 5 months post-surgery; TSC patient then seizure free. Only in-frame clones appear in the TCRdb table, and some are missing; sequencing was by immunoSEQ multiplex PCR. The top ten hold around 6% of the sample, which has about 350,000 clones, 93% seen once. The sample in question was peripheral blood, obtained about 5 months after surgery. All receptors come from a boy under three years old with tuberous sclerosis and intractable seizures.

This chain uses TRBV28 with TRBJ2-7; 9 bases align to TRBD2. Trimming took 3 bases from V and 5 from J; bases not matched to a gene: 5. CDR1 and CDR2 from the germline V gene are MDHEN and SYDVKM. CDR3 length equals 14 residues. CDR3 protein: CASSLAGGYDEQYF. The DNA for the CDR3 is TGTGCCAGCAGTTTGGCGGGAGGGTATGACGAGCAGTACTTC.

The V call is TRBV2, the J call TRBJ2-1, with 12 bases matching TRBD2. The CDR3 totals 18 residues. The V gene end was trimmed by 2 bases and the J gene end by 8 bases; junction bases not matched to a gene: 13. Germline V gene data show CDR1 as SNHLY and CDR2 as FYNNEI. CDR3 loop: CASSEFGATSGSSDEQFF. In DNA, the CDR3 is TGTGCCAGCAGTGAATTTGGGGCGACTAGCGGGAGTTCTGATGAGCAGTTCTTC.

The chain employs TRBV7-8 and TRBJ2-7; no clear D gene. The CDR3 runs 16 residues. The germline V gene has CDR1 SGHVS and CDR2 FQNEAQ. Deletions cut 1 base from V and 1 base from J, with 14 bases between. The CDR3 sequence: CASSLGRSPLSYEQYF. CDR3 sequence (DNA): TGTGCCAGCAGCTTAGGGCGATCGCCCCTGTCCTACGAGCAGTACTTC.

The table lists this clone with a count of one. The chain is built from TRBV6-1 and TRBJ2-7; 13 bases match TRBD2. The CDR3 length is 18 residues. The V gene end was trimmed by 2 bases and the J gene end by 0 bases; junction bases not matched to a gene: 7. Per the germline V gene, CDR1 is MNHNS and CDR2 is SASEGT. CDR3 loop: CASSERVLAGGFSYEQYF. For the CDR3, the DNA is TGTGCCAGCAGTGAAAGGGTACTAGCGGGAGGGTTCTCCTACGAGCAGTACTTC.

The chain employs TRBV5-6 and TRBJ1-5, with 7 bases that match TRBD1. Germline CDR1 and CDR2: SGHDT and YYEEEE. The CDR3 totals 17 residues. After removal of 0 bases from V and 1 base from J, the junction contained 7 bases not matched to a gene. This CDR3 reads CASSLGGGQRSNQPQHF. In nucleotides, the CDR3 is TGTGCCAGCAGCTTGGGTGGGGGACAGAGAAGCAATCAGCCCCAGCATTTT. Looking up the rest from reference TRBV5-6 and TRBJ1-5 gives the full variable domain: DAGVTQSPTHLIKTRGQQVTLRCSPKSGHDTVSWYQQALGQGPQFIFQYYEEEERQRGNFPDRFSGHQFPNYSSELNVNALLLGDSALYLCASSLGGGQRSNQPQHFGDGTRLSIL.

CDR3: CASSLYLTGTAFF. The CDR3, as DNA: TGTGCCAGCAGTTTATATTTGACAGGAACCGCTTTCTTT. The chain uses TRBV27 and TRBJ1-1; TRBD1 might be the D (6 bases). CDR3 length: 13 residues. V lost 1 base to trimming and J lost 11 bases, with 14 bases between them. In germline, CDR1 is MNHEY, CDR2 SMNVEV (reference sequence).